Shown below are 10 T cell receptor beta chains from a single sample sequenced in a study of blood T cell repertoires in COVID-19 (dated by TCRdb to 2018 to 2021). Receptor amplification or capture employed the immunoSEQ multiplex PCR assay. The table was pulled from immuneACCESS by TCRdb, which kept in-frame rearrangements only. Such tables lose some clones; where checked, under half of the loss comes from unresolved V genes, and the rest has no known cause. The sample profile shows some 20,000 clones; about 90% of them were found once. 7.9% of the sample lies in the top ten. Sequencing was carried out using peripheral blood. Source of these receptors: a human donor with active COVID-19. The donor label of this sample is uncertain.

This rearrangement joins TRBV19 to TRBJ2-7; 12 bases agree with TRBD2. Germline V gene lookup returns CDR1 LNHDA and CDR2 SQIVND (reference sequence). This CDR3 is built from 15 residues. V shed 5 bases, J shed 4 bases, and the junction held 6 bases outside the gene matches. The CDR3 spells CASSVKTSGSYEQYF. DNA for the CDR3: TGTGCCAGTAGTGTAAAGACTAGCGGGAGTTACGAGCAGTACTTC.

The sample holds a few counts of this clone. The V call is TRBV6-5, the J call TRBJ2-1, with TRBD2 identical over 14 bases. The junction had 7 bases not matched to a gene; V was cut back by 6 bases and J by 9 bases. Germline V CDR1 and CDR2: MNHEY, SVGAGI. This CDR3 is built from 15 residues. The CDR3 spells CASRAGTSGSSEQFF. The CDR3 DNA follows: TGTGCCAGCAGGGCCGGGACTAGCGGGAGTAGTGAGCAGTTCTTC.

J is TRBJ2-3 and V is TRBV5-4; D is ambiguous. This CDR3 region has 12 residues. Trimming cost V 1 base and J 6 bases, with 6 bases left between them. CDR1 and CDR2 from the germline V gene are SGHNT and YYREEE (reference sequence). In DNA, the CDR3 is TGTGCCAGCAGCTTGATACGGGATACGCAGTATTTT. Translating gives CASSLIRDTQYF.

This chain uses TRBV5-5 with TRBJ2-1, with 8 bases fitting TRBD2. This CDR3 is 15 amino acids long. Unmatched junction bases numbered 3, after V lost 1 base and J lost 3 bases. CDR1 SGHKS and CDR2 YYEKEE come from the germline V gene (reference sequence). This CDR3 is CASSLTSGVYNEQFF. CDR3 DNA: TGTGCCAGCAGCTTGACTAGCGGAGTCTACAATGAGCAGTTCTTC.

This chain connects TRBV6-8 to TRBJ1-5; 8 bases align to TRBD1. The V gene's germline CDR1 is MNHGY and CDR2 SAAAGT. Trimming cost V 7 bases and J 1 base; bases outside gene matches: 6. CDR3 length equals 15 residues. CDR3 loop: CASIQGASSNQPQHF. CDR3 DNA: TGTGCCAGCATCCAGGGGGCTTCAAGCAATCAGCCCCAGCATTTT.

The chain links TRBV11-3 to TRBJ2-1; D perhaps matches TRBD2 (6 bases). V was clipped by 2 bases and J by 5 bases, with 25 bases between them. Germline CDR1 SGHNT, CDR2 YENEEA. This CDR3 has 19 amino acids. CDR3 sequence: CASSLKREWFPKYNNEQFF. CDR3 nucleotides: TGTGCCAGCAGCTTAAAACGGGAGTGGTTTCCTAAATACAACAATGAGCAGTTCTTC. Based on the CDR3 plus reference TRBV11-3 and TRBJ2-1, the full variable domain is EAGVVQSPRYKIIEKKQPVAFWCNPISGHNTLYWYLQNLGQGPELLIRYENEEAVDDSQLPKDRFSAERLKGVDSTLKIQPAELGDSAVYLCASSLKREWFPKYNNEQFFGPGTRLTVL.

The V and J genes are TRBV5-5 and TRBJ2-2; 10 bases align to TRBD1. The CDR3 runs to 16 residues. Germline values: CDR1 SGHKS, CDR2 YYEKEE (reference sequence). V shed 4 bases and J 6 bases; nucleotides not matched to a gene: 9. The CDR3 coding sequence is TGTGCCAGCAGCCACGGACAGGGGGAGGGTGCCGGGGAGCTGTTTTTT. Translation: CASSHGQGEGAGELFF.

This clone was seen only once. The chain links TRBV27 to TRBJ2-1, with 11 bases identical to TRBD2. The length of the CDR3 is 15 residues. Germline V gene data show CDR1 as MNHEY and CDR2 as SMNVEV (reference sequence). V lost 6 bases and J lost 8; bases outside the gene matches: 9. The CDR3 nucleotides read TGTGCCAGCAGATTAGCGGGAGGGCCGGGCGATGAGCAGTTCTTC. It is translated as CASRLAGGPGDEQFF.

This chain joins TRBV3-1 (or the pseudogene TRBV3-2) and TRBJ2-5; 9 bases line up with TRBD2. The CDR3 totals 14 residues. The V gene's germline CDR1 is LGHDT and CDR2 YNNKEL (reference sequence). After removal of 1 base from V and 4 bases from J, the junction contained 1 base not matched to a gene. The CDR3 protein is CASSQVAGVETQYF. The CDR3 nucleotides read TGTGCCAGCAGCCAAGTAGCGGGAGTAGAGACCCAGTACTTC.

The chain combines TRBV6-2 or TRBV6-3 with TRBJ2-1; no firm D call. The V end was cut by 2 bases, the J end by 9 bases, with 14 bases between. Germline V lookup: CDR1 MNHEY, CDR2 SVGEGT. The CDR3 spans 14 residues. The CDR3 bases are TGTGCCAGCAGTTACGGTCCCATTAGTGGTGAGCAGTTCTTC. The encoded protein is CASSYGPISGEQFF.